This T cell receptor beta chain was recovered during a study of beta chain features in type 1 diabetes. The CDR3 length is 16 residues. After removal of 4 bases from V and 5 bases from J, the junction contained 13 bases not matched to a gene. CDR1 and CDR2 from the germline V gene are MGHRA and YSYEKL. Sequenced material consisted of expressed TCRB transcripts (all of the isolated RNA was reverse transcribed). The repertoire was sequenced with immunoSEQ multiplex PCR; TCRdb's copy has only in-frame clones and lacks some. The sample lists under 50,000 clones; roughly 49% were seen once. This clonotype originated in a woman aged 18-29 years in good health. The rearrangement joins TRBV4-1 to TRBJ2-5, with 7 bases fitting TRBD1. Sequenced sample: Tregs from blood. Here the CDR3 reads CASSRTLEGGRETQYF. The CDR3 nucleotides are TGCGCCAGCAGCCGCACCCTGGAAGGGGGCAGGGAGACCCAGTACTTC.